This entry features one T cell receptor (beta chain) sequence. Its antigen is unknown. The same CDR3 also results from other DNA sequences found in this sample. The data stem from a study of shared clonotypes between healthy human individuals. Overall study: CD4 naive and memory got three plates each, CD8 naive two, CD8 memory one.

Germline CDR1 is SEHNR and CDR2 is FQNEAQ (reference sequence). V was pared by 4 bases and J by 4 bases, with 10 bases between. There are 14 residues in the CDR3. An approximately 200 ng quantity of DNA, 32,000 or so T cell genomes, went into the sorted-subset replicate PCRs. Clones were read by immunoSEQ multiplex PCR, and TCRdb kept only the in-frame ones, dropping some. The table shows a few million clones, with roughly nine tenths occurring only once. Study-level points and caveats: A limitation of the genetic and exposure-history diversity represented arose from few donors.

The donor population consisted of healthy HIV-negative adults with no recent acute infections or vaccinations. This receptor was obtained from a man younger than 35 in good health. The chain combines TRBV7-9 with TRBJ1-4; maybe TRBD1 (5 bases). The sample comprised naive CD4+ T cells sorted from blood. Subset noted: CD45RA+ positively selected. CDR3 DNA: TGTGCCAGCAGCTGGGGGACGGGTAATGAAAAACTGTTTTTT. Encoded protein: CASSWGTGNEKLFF.